This record looks at one T cell receptor beta chain sequence and its context. The specificity of this receptor is unknown. Base qualities are not provided; no much larger clone lies one nucleotide away. The immunoSEQ Assay was the method used to sequence TCRbeta CDR3 regions. After extraction, genomic DNA underwent amplification by bias-controlled multiplex PCR, followed by high-throughput sequencing. On the authors' methods: To quantify the absolute abundance of each unique TCRbeta CDR3 region, sequences were collapsed and filtered. T cell fraction was estimated by normalizing TCRbeta template counts to usable DNA, which was measured by amplifying reference genes present in all nucleated cells. Repertoire TCRs were annotated as SARS-CoV-2-specific when V gene, CDR3 amino acid sequence and J gene were exactly matched to a known reactive TCR set. The reference SARS-CoV-2 TCR set was obtained from MIRA and was filtered for enrichment in COVID-19-positive ImmuneCODE repertoires, whereby public or cross-reactive TCRs were removed. Based on the MIRA antigens, annotated TCRs were further analysed at the level of specific ORF or position within ORF. Depth was the summed frequency of annotated unique rearrangements, while breadth was defined as annotated unique rearrangements over total unique productive rearrangements. Two-sided Wilcoxon rank-sum tests were used to compare TCR breadth between groups. TCRdb limited this immuneACCESS table to in-frame rearrangements with V and J called. A share of clones is missing; checked studies link under half to unresolved V genes, and the rest is unexplained. D and trimming were read from the DNA, whereas the V and J calls and clone size are those reported in that table. For this sample there are 290,000 or so clones; approximately 89% appear just once. The top ten constitute 3% to 4% of the sample.

The sample's treatment or condition label, in plain terms: some 20 received Ad26.COV2.S at low or high dose, single or two shots; about five received placebo; per-sample allocation not given. Repertoires of vaccine and placebo recipients were sequenced from samples taken on day 63 after the first injection. Between 29 July and 7 August 2020, Cohort 1b enrolled around 25 adults aged 18-55 years at one site in Boston, USA. Ad26.COV2.S consisted of a replication-incompetent adenovirus type 26 vector by which a prefusion-stabilized SARS-CoV-2 spike protein from the original Wuhan strain was expressed. V loses 6 bases, J loses 5 bases, and the germline ends lie 20 bases apart. The CDR3 sequence holds 14 residues, the cysteine and phenylalanine included. This entry keeps only the CDR3 DNA: 42 bases, framed from base 1. The germline V gene yields SQVTM for CDR1 and ANQGSEA for CDR2. The source of the sample is a study of Ad26.COV2.S vaccination and SARS-CoV-2 variants listed by TCRdb under 2021. Background for the entire study: Vaccine-arm donors came from COV1001, a multicentre, randomized, double-blind, placebo-controlled phase I-IIa trial of Ad26.COV2.S in healthy adults. Ad26.COV2.S was given intramuscularly at 5x10^10 or 1x10^11 viral particles, as a single shot or as two shots 56 days apart. Investigators remained blinded to trial group allocation during experiments and outcome assessment. A total of approximately 30 samples were included in the TCR-sequenced set, comprising roughly 19 Ad26.COV2.S vaccine recipients, 5 placebo recipients and 8 SARS-CoV-2 convalescent individuals. TCRbeta repertoire sequencing was used to assess the specificity and breadth of SARS-CoV-2-reactive T cell receptors after Ad26.COV2.S vaccination. Participants in the trial were split at random into five groups of five each, receiving low-dose or high-dose Ad26.COV2.S once or twice, or else placebo on both occasions. Findings and caveats that apply to the study as a whole: Higher spike-specific TCR breadth was observed in Ad26.COV2.S recipients than in placebo recipients (P = 0.0014). The study was not powered to compare responses between vaccine doses or regimens. Comparable non-spike TCR breadth was observed between vaccine and placebo recipients, consistent with only spike being contained in the vaccine. According to the authors, total T cell responses may have been underestimated by the TCR breadth and depth analyses. After vaccination, spike-specific CD8+ and CD4+ T cell responses were reported to show substantial breadth.

The specimen comprised peripheral blood, sampled in a trial of Ad26.COV2.S vaccine versus placebo. The V and J genes are TRBV29-1 and TRBJ2-7; no D gene call is confident. The origin of this receptor is a person between 18 and 65 years old who received the Ad26.COV2.S COVID-19 vaccine or a placebo. The DNA reads TGCAGCGTCGTCCCTTCCTATCGATCGAACGAGCAGTACTTC. Its coded protein is CSVVPSYRSNEQYF.